Below, one T cell receptor (beta chain) is given with its context. What it recognizes is unknown. CDR1 is MNHEY and CDR2 is SVGAGI in the germline V gene. CDR3 length: 13 residues. V lost 4 bases and J lost 4; bases outside the gene matches: 3. This specimen comes from a study of CD4+ T cells in melanoma. The table came from immunoSEQ multiplex PCR; TCRdb's copy has only in-frame clones and leaves some out. The sample includes 8,000 to 10,000 clones, around 71% seen only once; the top ten take 16%. Study-level findings and limits: CD8+ T cell, macrophage and B cell function reportedly correlated with neoantigen-specific CD4+ T cells. In melanoma, neoantigen-specific CD4+ T cells reportedly differed in differentiation state.

Sequenced sample: cells from a culture (not recorded whether cultured in vitro). The V gene is TRBV6-5, the J gene TRBJ2-5, with TRBD1 identical over 7 bases. The clonotype was recovered from a human donor with melanoma. CDR3 residues: CASSFNRGETQYF. The CDR3 DNA sequence: TGTGCCAGCAGTTTTAACAGGGGAGAGACCCAGTACTTC.